This is a list of T cell receptor beta chains from one sample in a study of blood T cell repertoires in COVID-19. The assay was immunoSEQ multiplex PCR, and TCRdb's table has in-frame clones only and misses some. The sample records approximately 250,000 clones, 90% being singletons. Sequencing was carried out using PBMCs or T cells enriched from blood (not recorded which). These receptors originate from a woman under 40 with acute COVID-19. Both conserved end residues are part of each CDR3. A D gene is named only where the DNA matches it firmly.

d_gene | j_gene | v_gene | CDR3nt | CDR3aa
TRBD2 | TRBJ2-3 | TRBV18 | TGTGCCAGCTCGGGACTAGCGGGCACAGATACGCAGTATTTT | CASSGLAGTDTQYF
- | TRBJ2-3 | TRBV4-2 | TGTGCCAGCAGCGTCCTAGATACGCAGTATTTT | CASSVLDTQYF
TRBD1 | TRBJ1-6 | TRBV18 | TGTGCCAGCTCACTCGGGACAGGGGACTCACCCCTCCACTTT | CASSLGTGDSPLHF
TRBD2 | TRBJ2-7 | TRBV11-2 | TGTGCCAGCAGCTTTAAAGGTTACGGGACTAGCGACGAGCAGTACTTC | CASSFKGYGTSDEQYF
TRBD1 | TRBJ1-4 | TRBV27 | TGTGCCAGCAGCCAAACGACAGGGAGTAATGAAAAACTGTTTTTT | CASSQTTGSNEKLFF
TRBD1 | TRBJ1-1 | TRBV28 | TGTGCCAGCAGTCAACTAGGACAGGGGGCCTCTGAAGCTTTCTTT | CASSQLGQGASEAFF
TRBD2 | TRBJ2-3 | TRBV28 | TGTGCCAGCAGTCCTCTGACTAGCGGGACTAGCACAGATACGCAGTATTTT | CASSPLTSGTSTDTQYF
- | TRBJ2-4 | TRBV2 | TGTGCCAGCAGCGGCGGGCTAGCCAAAAACATTCAGTACTTC | CASSGGLAKNIQYF
- | TRBJ2-1 | TRBV3-1/TRBV3-2 | TGTGCCAGCAGCCAAGATCTACCGCCCTACAATGAGCAGTTCTTC | CASSQDLPPYNEQFF
- | TRBJ1-5 | TRBV28 | TGTGCCAGCAGTATGGACTCCAATCAGCCCCAGCATTTT | CASSMDSNQPQHF